The present T cell receptor beta chain was sequenced within a study of T-cell reconstitution after alpha-beta-depleted transplantation in children (dated by TCRdb to about 2016). Background for the entire study: Using TCR repertoire profiling, the study followed T-cell immune reconstitution in a quantitative way in children after TCRalphabeta/CD19-depleted allogeneic hematopoietic cell transplantation.

Relative to germline, V is 2 bases shorter and J is 7 bases shorter, with 8 bases between their ends. The CDR3 contains 13 residues, cysteine and phenylalanine counted. CDR3 DNA only is kept here, 39 bases in frame from base 1. CDR1 and CDR2 are drawn from the germline V gene (reference sequence): SEHNR, FQNEAQ. As regards this clonotype: There is no known antigen for this receptor. No per-base quality is available; no much larger clone lies one base away.

Libraries were built with PCR. Data came from an Illumina HiSeq 2500. TCR libraries were prepared with molecular barcoding, using unique molecular identifiers to normalize TCRbeta repertoire quantification. The public sequencing data were trimmed at Q25 with fastp and processed into clonotypes with MiXCR by TCRdb, which kept only in-frame beta chains. CDR3 protein sequences are deduplicated, and each keeps its most common genes and DNA. The sample table records some 300,000 distinct CDR3 sequences; 9% to 12% of these occur just once. The ten biggest clones cover 2% to 3% of the sample. The material sequenced was PBMCs from the stem cell graft donor, taken from the stem cell graft. The TCR originated in a human donor who donated a stem cell graft to a child with acute lymphoblastic leukemia. The receptor chain draws on TRBV7-9 and TRBJ2-2; the D gene could be TRBD1 or TRBD2, each one agreeing over 5 bases. Here the CDR3 is given as CASSLRDGGELFF. At the DNA level, the sequence is TGTGCCAGCAGCTTACGGGACGGCGGGGAGCTGTTTTTT.